This is a list of T cell receptor beta chains from one sample in a study of identical twins. TCRdb re-called the 5' RACE reads with MiXCR, one entry per CDR3 protein. Of some 440,000 distinct CDR3 sequences listed, 20% to 25% are singletons. In addition, the sample was reused for a study of T cells expressing NK-cell markers.

The source material was CD4+ T cells sorted from blood. All receptors derive from a woman younger than 30 in good health. The CDR3 runs from the conserved cysteine through the conserved F or W. D genes are given only for firm matches. Only part of the rows carry a size: once, few, many, or a class if the clone is expanded.

V	D	size	J	DNA	CDR3
TRBV6-1	NA	NA	TRBJ2-1	TGTGCCAGCAGTACCAGGGTAGCGCGTAATGAGCAGTTCTTC	CASSTRVARNEQFF
TRBV6-5	TRBD2	few	TRBJ2-1	TGTGCCAGCAGTTACTCGACTAGCGGGACAATCGGTGAGCAGTTCTTC	CASSYSTSGTIGEQFF
TRBV12-3/TRBV12-4	NA	few	TRBJ1-1	TGTGCCAGCAGTAGAGATATGAACACTGAAGCTTTCTTT	CASSRDMNTEAFF
TRBV7-9	NA	NA	TRBJ2-7	TGTGCCAGCAGCCGGACACCTACCTACGAGCAGTACTTC	CASSRTPTYEQYF
TRBV10-3	NA	few	TRBJ1-5	TGTGCCATCAGTGACAGGGATGTTTATCCCCAGCATTTT	CAISDRDVYPQHF
TRBV7-2	NA	few	TRBJ2-1	TGTGCCAGCAGCTTAAGTACGCTCAGCAATGAGCAGTTCTTC	CASSLSTLSNEQFF
TRBV20-1	NA	NA	TRBJ2-7	TGCAGTGCTAGATTCCTTGGCGACAGCTCCTACGAGCAGTACTTC	CSARFLGDSSYEQYF
TRBV5-1	NA	NA	TRBJ2-7	TGCGCCAGCAGCTCGGGGCAGGACGATGGGGAGCAGTACTTC	CASSSGQDDGEQYF
TRBV6-1	NA	many	TRBJ2-1	TGTGCCAGCACCAAAACGGGGTCTTACAATGAGCAGTTCTTC	CASTKTGSYNEQFF
TRBV6-1	NA	NA	TRBJ1-5	TGTGCCAGCAGTGACAGGGGAAGACGGAGCAATCAGCCCCAGCATTTT	CASSDRGRRSNQPQHF
TRBV12-3/TRBV12-4	TRBD1	few	TRBJ1-2	TGTGCCAGCAGTTTAGACAGGGGGAACTATGGCTACACCTTC	CASSLDRGNYGYTF
TRBV29-1	NA	NA	TRBJ2-7	TGCAGCGTTGAACGGACACCCTACGAGCAGTACTTC	CSVERTPYEQYF
TRBV5-6	NA	NA	TRBJ1-2	TGTGCCAGCAGCTTGGGGACGAATGGCTACACCTTC	CASSLGTNGYTF
TRBV20-1	NA	NA	TRBJ2-3	TGCAGTGCCCCCCCCCGGGCTAGTCCCCGAGCAGATACGCAGTATTTT	CSAPPRASPRADTQYF
TRBV6-1	TRBD2	NA	TRBJ2-2	TGTGCCAGCGCCGTCCAGGGAGGGACCGGGGAGCTGTTTTTT	CASAVQGGTGELFF
TRBV20-1	TRBD1	few	TRBJ2-7	TGCAGTGCTAGACAGGGGGCTAACGAGCAGTACTTC	CSARQGANEQYF
TRBV20-1	TRBD1	few	TRBJ1-5	TGCAGTGCTCGTGGACCGGGACAGGGGGGCCTTAGGGGTCAGCCCCAGCATTTT	CSARGPGQGGLRGQPQHF
TRBV29-1	NA	many	TRBJ1-1	TGCAGCGTCTCCTACACAGGGTTGGACACTGAAGCTTTCTTT	CSVSYTGLDTEAFF
TRBV7-9	NA	NA	TRBJ2-5	TGTGCCAGCAGCTTCGGCTATACCGTAGAGACCCAGTACTTC	CASSFGYTVETQYF
TRBV12-3/TRBV12-4	NA	few	TRBJ1-2	TGTGCCAGCAGCTCGGCTTTGGGCTACACCTTC	CASSSALGYTF
TRBV6-1	TRBD1	few	TRBJ1-1	TGTGCCAGCAACCTAGGACAGGGGAACGCTGAAGCTTTCTTT	CASNLGQGNAEAFF
TRBV6-2/TRBV6-3	TRBD1	once	TRBJ2-5	TGTGCCAGCAGTTCCAGAGGGACAGGGAAAGAGACCCAGTACTTC	CASSSRGTGKETQYF
TRBV9	TRBD2	NA	TRBJ2-1	TGTGCCAGCAGCGTACTAGCGGGGGGGCGTAATGAGCAGTTCTTC	CASSVLAGGRNEQFF
TRBV4-2	TRBD2	NA	TRBJ2-7	TGTGCCAGCAGCCAAAAAGACAGTTCGAGGCGGGAGTCTGAGCAGTACTTC	CASSQKDSSRRESEQYF
TRBV6-4	TRBD1	NA	TRBJ2-6	TGTGCCAGCAGTGCCTTACCGGGACAGATGCAACGGGGACGATCTGGGGCCAACGTCCTGACTTTC	CASSALPGQMQRGRSGANVLTF
TRBV20-1	NA	NA	TRBJ1-6	TGCAGTGCTAGTGGGCAGGCATATTCACCCCTCCACTTT	CSASGQAYSPLHF
TRBV6-5	NA	NA	TRBJ1-1	TGTGCCAGCAGTTGGCGGGTGAACACTGAAGCTTTCTTT	CASSWRVNTEAFF
TRBV27	TRBD1	NA	TRBJ2-1	TGTGCCAGCAGACCTCACAGGGGGCATGAGCAGTTCTTC	CASRPHRGHEQFF
TRBV11-3	NA	NA	TRBJ2-3	TGTGCCAGCAGCCGAAGGACAGCCAGCACAGATACGCAGTATTTT	CASSRRTASTDTQYF
TRBV30	NA	NA	TRBJ2-7	TGTGCCTGGAGTGTACGGGGTCGGGAGCAGTACTTC	CAWSVRGREQYF
TRBV7-8	NA	NA	TRBJ2-7	TGTGCCAGCAGCGTCGGAAGTTCAGAGTACTTC	CASSVGSSEYF
TRBV10-3	NA	many	TRBJ2-1	TGTGCCATCAGTGAGTCTCAAAGTCTCGACCCCTACAATGAGCAGTTCTTC	CAISESQSLDPYNEQFF
TRBV27	TRBD1	NA	TRBJ2-7	TGTGCCAGCAGTTTATCCTCGACAGGGGCAATAAAGAAGCAGTACTTC	CASSLSSTGAIKKQYF
TRBV20-1	NA	NA	TRBJ1-2	TGCAGAATTCCTGGCTACACCTTC	CRIPGYTF
TRBV2	NA	NA	TRBJ1-5	TGTGCCAGCAGCCAACAGCGGCAGGGCAATCAGCCCCAGCATTTT	CASSQQRQGNQPQHF
TRBV11-3	NA	NA	TRBJ2-7	TGTGCCAGCAGCGGAGGGGGACACTCCTACGAGCAGTACTTC	CASSGGGHSYEQYF
TRBV20-1	NA	NA	TRBJ1-1	TGCAGTGCTTCTGGGACTGACGAAGCTTTCTTT	CSASGTDEAFF
TRBV20-1	NA	NA	TRBJ2-7	TGCAGTGCTGATAGACAGGCAAACGAGCAGTACTTC	CSADRQANEQYF
TRBV20-1	NA	many	TRBJ1-1	TGCAGTGCCGACTACGGCGCTGAAGCTTTCTTT	CSADYGAEAFF
TRBV6-1	TRBD2	NA	TRBJ2-2	TGTGCCAGCAGAGGACTAGCGGGCACCGGGGAGCTGTTTTTT	CASRGLAGTGELFF
TRBV20-1	NA	NA	TRBJ2-1	TGCAGTGCTAGAGATTGGCAGGATGAGCAGTTCTTC	CSARDWQDEQFF
TRBV5-4	NA	few	TRBJ2-2	TGTGCCAGCAGCTTGGGATCCGGCGGCGGGGAGCTGTTTTTT	CASSLGSGGGELFF
TRBV5-6	TRBD1	NA	TRBJ1-2	TGTGCCAGCAGCCGATACCAGACAGGGGTAGGAGGCTACACCTTC	CASSRYQTGVGGYTF
TRBV5-1	NA	NA	TRBJ2-1	TGCGCCAGCAGACGAGCGGGCGAGTCCTACAATGAGCAGTTCTTC	CASRRAGESYNEQFF
TRBV20-1	TRBD1	few	TRBJ2-3	TGCAGTGCTCTAAAGACAGGGGGCTTGGATACGCAGTATTTT	CSALKTGGLDTQYF
TRBV6-5	NA	few	TRBJ2-1	TGTGCCAGCAGCACAGCCAATGAGCAGTTCTTC	CASSTANEQFF
TRBV14	NA	NA	TRBJ2-1	TGTGCCAGCAGCCCGCAGGGGGGAGTCCCCAATGAGCAGTTCTTC	CASSPQGGVPNEQFF
TRBV7-9	NA	many	TRBJ1-2	TGTGCCAGCAGCTTAGAGAGCGGGATAGGCTACGGCTACACCTTC	CASSLESGIGYGYTF
TRBV28	TRBD1	once	TRBJ1-6	TGTGCCAGCGGCACGACAGGGTCTTCCCTCCACTTT	CASGTTGSSLHF
TRBV7-9	NA	few	TRBJ2-1	TGTGCCAGCAGCTTGTGGGGTGGAGATGAGCAGTTCTTC	CASSLWGGDEQFF
TRBV20-1	NA	once	TRBJ2-1	TGCAGTGCTAGAGTAAACAGTTACTCACGCAATGAGCAGTTCTTC	CSARVNSYSRNEQFF
TRBV6-1	TRBD1	NA	TRBJ1-3	TGTGCCACCCTCAGCGGACAGGCCGGAAACACCATATATTTT	CATLSGQAGNTIYF
TRBV29-1	NA	few	TRBJ1-2	TGCAGCGGGGCAGGAGACTATGGCTACACCTTC	CSGAGDYGYTF
TRBV20-1	TRBD2	NA	TRBJ2-3	TGCAGTGCTAATACTAATAGCGGGATTCTCCGAGATACGCAGTATTTT	CSANTNSGILRDTQYF
TRBV20-1	NA	NA	TRBJ2-7	TGCAGTGCTAGAGTAACAGGTGAAACTGACGAGCAGTACTTC	CSARVTGETDEQYF